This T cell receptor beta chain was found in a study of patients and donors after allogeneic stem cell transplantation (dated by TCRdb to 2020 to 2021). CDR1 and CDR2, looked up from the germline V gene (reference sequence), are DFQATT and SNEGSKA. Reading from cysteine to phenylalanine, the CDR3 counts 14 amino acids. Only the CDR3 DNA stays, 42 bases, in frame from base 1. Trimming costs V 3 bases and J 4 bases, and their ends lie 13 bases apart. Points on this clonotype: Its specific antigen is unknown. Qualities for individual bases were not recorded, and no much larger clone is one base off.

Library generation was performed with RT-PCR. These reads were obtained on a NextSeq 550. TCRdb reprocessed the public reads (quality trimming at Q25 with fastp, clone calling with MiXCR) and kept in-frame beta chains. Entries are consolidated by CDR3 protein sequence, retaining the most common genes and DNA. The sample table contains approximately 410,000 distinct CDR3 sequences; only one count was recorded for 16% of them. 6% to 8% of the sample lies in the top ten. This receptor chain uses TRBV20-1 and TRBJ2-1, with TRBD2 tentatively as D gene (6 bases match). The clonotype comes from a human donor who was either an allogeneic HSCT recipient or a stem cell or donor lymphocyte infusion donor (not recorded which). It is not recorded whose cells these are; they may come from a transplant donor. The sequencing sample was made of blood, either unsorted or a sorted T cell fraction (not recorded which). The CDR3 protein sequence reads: CSASVADKYNEQFF. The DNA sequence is TGCAGTGCTAGTGTAGCGGATAAATACAATGAGCAGTTCTTC.